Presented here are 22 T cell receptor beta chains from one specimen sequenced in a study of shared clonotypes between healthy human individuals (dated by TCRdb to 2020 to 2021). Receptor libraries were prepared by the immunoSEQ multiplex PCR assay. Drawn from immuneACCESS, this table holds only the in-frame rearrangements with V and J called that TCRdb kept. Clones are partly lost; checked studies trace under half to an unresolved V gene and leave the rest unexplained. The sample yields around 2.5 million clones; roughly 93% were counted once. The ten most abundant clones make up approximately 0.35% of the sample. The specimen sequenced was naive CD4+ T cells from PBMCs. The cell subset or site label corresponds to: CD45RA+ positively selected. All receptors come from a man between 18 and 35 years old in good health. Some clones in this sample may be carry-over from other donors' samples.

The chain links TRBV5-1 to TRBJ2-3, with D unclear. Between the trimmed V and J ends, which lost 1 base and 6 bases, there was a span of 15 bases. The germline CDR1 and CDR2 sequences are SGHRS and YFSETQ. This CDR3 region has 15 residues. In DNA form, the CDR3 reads TGCGCCAGCAGCTTGTTAGCCCAAACGCTGGATACGCAGTATTTT. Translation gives CASSLLAQTLDTQYF.

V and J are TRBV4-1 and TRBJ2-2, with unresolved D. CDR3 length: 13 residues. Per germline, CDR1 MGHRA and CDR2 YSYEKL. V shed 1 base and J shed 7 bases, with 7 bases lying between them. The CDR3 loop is CASSQGQRGELFF. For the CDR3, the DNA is TGCGCCAGCAGCCAAGGTCAGCGCGGGGAGCTGTTTTTT.

CDR3 sequence (DNA): TGTGCCAGCAGTTTTTATGGGTCCTACAATGAGCAGTTCTTC. This encodes CASSFYGSYNEQFF. The chain has TRBV6-5 and TRBJ2-1, with D hard to call. This CDR3 has 14 amino acids. Germline V gene lookup returns CDR1 MNHEY and CDR2 SVGAGI. Deletions cut 4 bases from V and 1 base from J, with 8 bases between.

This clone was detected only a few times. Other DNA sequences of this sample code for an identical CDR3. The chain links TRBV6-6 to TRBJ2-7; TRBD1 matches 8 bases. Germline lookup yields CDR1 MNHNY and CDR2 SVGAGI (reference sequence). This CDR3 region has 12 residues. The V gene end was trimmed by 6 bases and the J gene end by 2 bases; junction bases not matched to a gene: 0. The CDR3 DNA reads TGTGCCAGCAGGGACAGGGCCTACGAGCAGTACTTC. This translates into CASRDRAYEQYF.

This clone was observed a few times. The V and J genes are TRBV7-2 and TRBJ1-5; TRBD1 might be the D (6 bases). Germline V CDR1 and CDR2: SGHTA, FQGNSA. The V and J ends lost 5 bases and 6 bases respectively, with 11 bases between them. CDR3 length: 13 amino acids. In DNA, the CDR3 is TGTGCCAGCAGCCGCAGGGGCGCTCAGCCCCAGCATTTT. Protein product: CASSRRGAQPQHF.

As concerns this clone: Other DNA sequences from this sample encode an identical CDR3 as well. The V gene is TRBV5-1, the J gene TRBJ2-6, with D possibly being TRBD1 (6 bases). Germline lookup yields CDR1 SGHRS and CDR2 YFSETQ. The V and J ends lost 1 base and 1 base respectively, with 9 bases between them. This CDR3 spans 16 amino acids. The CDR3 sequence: CASSLTTGSGANVLTF. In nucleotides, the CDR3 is TGCGCCAGCAGCTTGACTACAGGGTCTGGGGCCAACGTCCTGACTTTC.

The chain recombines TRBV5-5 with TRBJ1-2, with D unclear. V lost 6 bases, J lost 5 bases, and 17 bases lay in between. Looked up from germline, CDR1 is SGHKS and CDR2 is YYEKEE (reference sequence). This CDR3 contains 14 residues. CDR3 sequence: CASTFQDLAYGYTF. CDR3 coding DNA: TGTGCCAGCACCTTCCAGGATTTGGCTTATGGCTACACCTTC.

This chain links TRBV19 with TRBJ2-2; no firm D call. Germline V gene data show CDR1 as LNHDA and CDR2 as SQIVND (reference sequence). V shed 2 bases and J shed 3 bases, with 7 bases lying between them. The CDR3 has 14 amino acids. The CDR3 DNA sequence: TGTGCCAGTAGTATATACCTCGACACCGGGGAGCTGTTTTTT. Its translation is CASSIYLDTGELFF.

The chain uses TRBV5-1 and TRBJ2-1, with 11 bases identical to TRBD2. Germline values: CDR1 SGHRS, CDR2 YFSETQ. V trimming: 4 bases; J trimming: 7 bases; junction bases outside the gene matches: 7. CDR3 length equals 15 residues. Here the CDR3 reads CASSVAGGPPNEQFF. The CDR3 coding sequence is TGCGCCAGCAGCGTAGCGGGAGGGCCACCGAATGAGCAGTTCTTC.

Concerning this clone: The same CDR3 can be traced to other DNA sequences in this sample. DNA for the CDR3: TGCGCCAGCAGTCGCAACTCTGGGGCCAACGTCCTGACTTTC. Amino acid sequence: CASSRNSGANVLTF. The chain couples TRBV5-1 to TRBJ2-6; D gene unclear. Germline V gene data show CDR1 as SGHRS and CDR2 as YFSETQ. The CDR3 is made up of 14 amino acids. V was pared by 5 bases and J by 0 bases, with 6 bases between.

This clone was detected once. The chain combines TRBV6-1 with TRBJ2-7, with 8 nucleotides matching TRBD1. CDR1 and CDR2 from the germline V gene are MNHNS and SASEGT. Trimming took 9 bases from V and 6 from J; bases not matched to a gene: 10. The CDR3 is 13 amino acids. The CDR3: CASSQGANGEQYF. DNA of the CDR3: TGTGCCAGTTCCCAGGGGGCGAATGGCGAGCAGTACTTC.

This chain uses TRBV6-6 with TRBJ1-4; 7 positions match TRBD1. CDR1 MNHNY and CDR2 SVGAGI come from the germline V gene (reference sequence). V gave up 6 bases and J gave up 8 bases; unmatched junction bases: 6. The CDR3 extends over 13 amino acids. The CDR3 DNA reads TGTGCCAGCAGAGACCCAGGGGGGGAAAAACTGTTTTTT. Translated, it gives CASRDPGGEKLFF.

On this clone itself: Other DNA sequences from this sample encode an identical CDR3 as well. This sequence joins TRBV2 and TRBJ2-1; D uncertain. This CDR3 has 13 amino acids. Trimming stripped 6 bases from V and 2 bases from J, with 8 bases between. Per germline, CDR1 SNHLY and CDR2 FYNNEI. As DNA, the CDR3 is TGTGCCAGCAGCCCCGGGCCCTACAATGAGCAGTTCTTC. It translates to CASSPGPYNEQFF.

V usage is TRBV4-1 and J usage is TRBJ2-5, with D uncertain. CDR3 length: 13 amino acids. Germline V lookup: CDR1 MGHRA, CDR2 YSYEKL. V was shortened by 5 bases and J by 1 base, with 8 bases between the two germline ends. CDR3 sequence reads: CASSLGSQETQYF. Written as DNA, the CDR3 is TGCGCCAGCAGCTTGGGCTCCCAAGAGACCCAGTACTTC.

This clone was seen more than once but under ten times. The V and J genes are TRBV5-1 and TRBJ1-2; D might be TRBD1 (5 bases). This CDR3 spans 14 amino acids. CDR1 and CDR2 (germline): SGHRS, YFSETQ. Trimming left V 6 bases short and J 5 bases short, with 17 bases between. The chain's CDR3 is CASNRGTETYGYTF. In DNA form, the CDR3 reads TGCGCCAGCAACCGCGGGACCGAGACGTATGGCTACACCTTC.

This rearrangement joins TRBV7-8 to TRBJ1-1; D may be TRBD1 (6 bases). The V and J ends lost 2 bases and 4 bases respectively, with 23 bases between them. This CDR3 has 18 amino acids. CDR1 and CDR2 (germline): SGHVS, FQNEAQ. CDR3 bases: TGTGCCAGCAGCTTAAGGCCCGTCCATTTACAGGGCCCCACTGAAGCTTTCTTT. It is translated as CASSLRPVHLQGPTEAFF.

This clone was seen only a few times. CDR3 bases: TGCAGCGTCCGACAGACCAACACTGAAGCTTTCTTT. It codes for CSVRQTNTEAFF. V and J are TRBV29-1 and TRBJ1-1; weak D call: TRBD1 (5 bases). V was shortened by 6 bases and J by 2 bases, with 10 bases between the two germline ends. The CDR3 spans 12 residues. Germline V gives CDR1 SQVTM, CDR2 ANQGSEA. Full variable domain (rest looked up from reference TRBV29-1 and TRBJ1-1): SAVISQKPSRDICQRGTSLTIQCQVDSQVTMMFWYRQQPGQSLTLIATANQGSEATYESGFVIDKFPISRPNLTFSTLTVSNMSPEDSSIYLCSVRQTNTEAFFGQGTRLTVV.

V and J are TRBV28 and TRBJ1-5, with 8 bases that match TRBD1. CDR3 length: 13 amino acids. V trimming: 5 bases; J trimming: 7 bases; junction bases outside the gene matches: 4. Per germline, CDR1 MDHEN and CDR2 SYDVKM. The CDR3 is CASSRQGKQPQHF. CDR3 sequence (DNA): TGTGCCAGCAGTCGACAGGGGAAACAGCCCCAGCATTTT.

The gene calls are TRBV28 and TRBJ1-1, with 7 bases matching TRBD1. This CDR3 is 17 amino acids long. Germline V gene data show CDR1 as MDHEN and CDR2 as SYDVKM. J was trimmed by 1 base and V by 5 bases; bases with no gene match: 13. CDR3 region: CASSHPDRRLSNTEAFF. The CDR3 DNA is TGTGCCAGCAGTCACCCGGACAGGCGTCTTTCGAACACTGAAGCTTTCTTT.

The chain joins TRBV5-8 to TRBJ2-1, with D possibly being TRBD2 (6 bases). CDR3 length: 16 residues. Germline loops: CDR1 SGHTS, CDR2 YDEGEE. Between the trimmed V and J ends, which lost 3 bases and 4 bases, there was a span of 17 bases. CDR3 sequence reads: CASSSSRARGYNEQFF. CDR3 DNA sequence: TGTGCCAGCAGCTCGAGTAGGGCTCGGGGGTACAATGAGCAGTTCTTC.

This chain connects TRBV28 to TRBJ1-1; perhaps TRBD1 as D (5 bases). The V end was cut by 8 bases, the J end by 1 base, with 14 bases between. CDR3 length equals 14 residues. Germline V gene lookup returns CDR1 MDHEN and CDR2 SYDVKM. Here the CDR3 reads CASGGYRKNTEAFF. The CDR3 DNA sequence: TGTGCCAGCGGGGGGTACAGGAAGAACACTGAAGCTTTCTTT.

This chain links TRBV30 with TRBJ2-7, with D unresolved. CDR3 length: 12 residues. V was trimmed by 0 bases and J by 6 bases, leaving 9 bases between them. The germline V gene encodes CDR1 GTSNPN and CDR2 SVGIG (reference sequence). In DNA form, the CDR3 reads TGTGCCTGGAGTGTACACCCCCTCGAGCAGTACTTC. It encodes CAWSVHPLEQYF.